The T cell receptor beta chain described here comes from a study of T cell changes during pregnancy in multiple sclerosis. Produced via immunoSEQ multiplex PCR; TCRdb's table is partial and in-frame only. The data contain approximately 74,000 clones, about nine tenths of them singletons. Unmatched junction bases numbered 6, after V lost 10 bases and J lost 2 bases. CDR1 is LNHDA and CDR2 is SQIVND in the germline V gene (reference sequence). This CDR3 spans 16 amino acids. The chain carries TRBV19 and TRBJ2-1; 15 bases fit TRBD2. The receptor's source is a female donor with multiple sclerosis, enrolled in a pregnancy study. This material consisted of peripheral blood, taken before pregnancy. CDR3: CATGLAGGLTYNEQFF. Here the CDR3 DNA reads TGTGCCACCGGACTAGCGGGAGGGTTGACCTACAATGAGCAGTTCTTC.